The source of this T cell receptor (beta chain) is a study of blood T cell repertoires in COVID-19. Study overall: Samples came from the United States, Italy and Spain, spanning acute and convalescent COVID-19.

Source study methods: Reference gene primer amplification in the assay estimated nucleated cell counts. TCRdb's copy holds only in-frame clones and misses some; the assay was immunoSEQ multiplex PCR. V, J and clone size derive from that table, while D and trimming were established from the DNA sequence. Among 150,000 to 200,000 clones listed, about 85% were seen once. This clone was counted once. Germline CDR1 reads ENHRY; CDR2 reads SYGVKD. Trimming took 2 bases from V and 2 from J, leaving 13 bases between them. CDR3 size: 16 residues. The source material was peripheral blood. The TCR originated in a man in his sixties or seventies with active or convalescent COVID-19. The chain links TRBV10-3 to TRBJ1-3, with a weak D call TRBD1 (6 bases). CDR3 amino acids: CAISEQSQGTGNTIYF. CDR3 nucleotide sequence: TGTGCCATCAGTGAGCAATCACAGGGAACTGGAAACACCATATATTTT.